This T cell receptor beta chain was captured by sequencing in a study of human T cells and chemical hapten exposure. For the library, individual cDNA molecules each received unique molecular identifiers. MiXCR, applied by TCRdb to the RACE reads, yields one record per CDR3 protein. The sample includes 120,000 or so distinct CDR3 sequences, roughly 13% of them seen just once. There are 12 residues in the CDR3. Trimming stripped 5 bases from V and 6 bases from J, with 7 bases between. This sample's time point: pre-sensitization, week 0. Treatment of the sample: therapeutic diphenylcyclopropenone sensitization with weekly scalp DPC. Blood was drawn before each patch test was applied. The study enrolled 18 to 70-year-old alopecia patients suitable for DPC.

The TCR was taken from a woman between 18 and 29 years old with alopecia areata. Some clones in this sample may be carry-over from other donors' samples. Specimen: whole blood, collected in connection with sensitization to the hapten diphenylcyclopropenone (DPC). This sequence joins TRBV12-3 or TRBV12-4 and TRBJ2-2; D unresolved. CDR3 DNA sequence: TGTGCCAGCAGTCCTCTATCCGGGGAGCTGTTTTTT. This codes for CASSPLSGELFF.